These 10 T cell receptor beta chains came from one sample sequenced in a study of T cell responses to AZD1222 COVID-19 vaccine. Repertoires were generated with immunoSEQ multiplex PCR, while TCRdb's copy carries only in-frame clones and drops some. The sample contains 100,000 or so clones, approximately 96% of which appear only once. Source: peripheral blood, taken on day 0 of AZD1222 vaccination. These receptors originate from an adult in good health.

The chain is built from TRBV5-1 and TRBJ1-6, with 8 bases fitting TRBD1. Trimming cost V 1 base and J 10 bases; bases outside gene matches: 10. There are 16 residues in the CDR3. The germline gives CDR1 SGHRS, CDR2 YFSETQ. In DNA, the CDR3 is TGCGCCAGCAGCTTGAACTCTGCGGCAGGGGGCTCACCCCTCCACTTT. Amino acid sequence: CASSLNSAAGGSPLHF. Based on the CDR3 plus reference TRBV5-1 and TRBJ1-6, the full variable domain is KAGVTQTPRYLIKTRGQQVTLSCSPISGHRSVSWYQQTPGQGLQFLFEYFSETQRNKGNFPGRFSGRQFSNSRSEMNVSTLELGDSALYLCASSLNSAAGGSPLHFGNGTRLTVT.

This chain joins TRBV3-1 (or the pseudogene TRBV3-2) and TRBJ1-4, with D tentatively TRBD1 (5 bases). V lost 0 bases and J lost 14, with 10 bases in between. The CDR3 spans 12 residues. CDR1 LGHDT and CDR2 YNNKEL come from the germline V gene (reference sequence). CDR3 DNA: TGTGCCAGCAGCCAAGAGGGCTGGGGGCTGTTTTTT. Residues: CASSQEGWGLFF.

The V call is TRBV30, the J call TRBJ1-1; D perhaps matches TRBD1 (5 bases). Germline CDR1 reads GTSNPN; CDR2 reads SVGIG (reference sequence). Between the trimmed V and J ends, which lost 0 bases and 3 bases, there was a span of 11 bases. The CDR3 is 14 amino acids. The DNA of the CDR3 is TGTGCCTGGAGTGTACGGGGGGGTTACACTGAAGCTTTCTTT. Translated: CAWSVRGGYTEAFF.

The rearrangement uses TRBV11-2 and TRBJ1-1; weak D call: TRBD1 (5 bases). The CDR3 extends over 15 amino acids. V dropped 5 bases and J dropped 1 base, with 14 bases sitting between them. Germline CDR1 and CDR2: SGHAT and FQNNGV. CDR3 sequence reads: CASSPILDRNTEAFF. CDR3 sequence (DNA): TGTGCCAGCAGCCCAATACTCGACAGGAACACTGAAGCTTTCTTT.

CDR3 sequence reads: CASSLRNTEAFF. The CDR3 DNA sequence: TGTGCCAGCAGCTTGCGAAACACTGAAGCTTTCTTT. The chain is built from TRBV11-3 and TRBJ1-1; D is ambiguous. CDR1 is SGHNT, CDR2 YENEEA, per germline. The CDR3 is 12 amino acids. V lost 3 bases to trimming and J lost 2 bases, with 4 bases between them. The whole variable domain, filled in from reference TRBV11-3 and TRBJ1-1, reads EAGVVQSPRYKIIEKKQPVAFWCNPISGHNTLYWYLQNLGQGPELLIRYENEEAVDDSQLPKDRFSAERLKGVDSTLKIQPAELGDSAVYLCASSLRNTEAFFGQGTRLTVV.

CDR3 residues: CASSSTSGGFPSSYNEQFF. The CDR3 DNA reads TGTGCCAGCAGCTCGACTAGCGGGGGGTTCCCGAGCTCCTACAATGAGCAGTTCTTC. The chain employs TRBV5-6 and TRBJ2-1, with 13 bases identical to TRBD2. Germline V lookup: CDR1 SGHDT, CDR2 YYEEEE. This CDR3 contains 19 residues. Trimming at V came to 3 bases and at J to 0 bases, leaving 9 bases not matched to a gene. Complete variable domain (other parts from reference TRBV5-6 and TRBJ2-1): DAGVTQSPTHLIKTRGQQVTLRCSPKSGHDTVSWYQQALGQGPQFIFQYYEEEERQRGNFPDRFSGHQFPNYSSELNVNALLLGDSALYLCASSSTSGGFPSSYNEQFFGPGTRLTVL.

The J gene is TRBJ1-2, the V gene TRBV28; unclear D gene. The CDR3 length is 11 residues. Germline CDR1 MDHEN, CDR2 SYDVKM. V was shortened by 6 bases and J by 7 bases, with 9 bases between the two germline ends. In DNA, the CDR3 is TGTGCCAGCAGACTCTTCAGTGGCTACACCTTC. Amino acids: CASRLFSGYTF.

This chain joins TRBV2 and TRBJ2-7; either TRBD1 or TRBD2 may supply D (5 bases each). The CDR3 is 11 amino acids. Per the germline V gene, CDR1 is SNHLY and CDR2 is FYNNEI. The V end lost 6 bases, the J end lost 4 bases, and 7 bases lay between the germline ends. The CDR3 loop reads CASRGDYEQYF. The CDR3 DNA is TGTGCCAGCAGGGGGGATTACGAGCAGTACTTC.

The chain is built from TRBV12-3 or TRBV12-4 and TRBJ1-2; D is ambiguous. The V gene lost 1 base and the J gene lost 8 bases, with 5 bases spanning the gap. CDR3 size: 11 residues. CDR3 coding DNA: TGTGCCAGCAGTTTAGGACCGGGCTACACCTTC. This sequence encodes CASSLGPGYTF.

This chain links TRBV18 with TRBJ1-1; D unresolved. CDR1 and CDR2 (germline): KGHSH, LQKENI. The CDR3 sequence is 13 residues long. Trimming removed 1 base at V and 10 bases at J, with 13 bases between. Written as DNA, the CDR3 is TGTGCCAGCTCACCACGGGATCCGATGAGAGCTTTCTTT. This codes for CASSPRDPMRAFF.